This is a list of T cell receptor beta chains from one sample in a study of cytomegalovirus exposure and HLA in healthy donors. Assay: immunoSEQ multiplex PCR; the TCRdb copy retains only in-frame clones and omits some. Of roughly 260,000 clones detected, approximately 84% appear once; the ten largest clones hold about 2%. Sequenced material: PBMCs. These receptor sequences come from a woman aged 35 to 49 in good health and CMV-seropositive. Both conserved end residues are part of each CDR3. D genes are given only for firm matches. Clone size appears in some rows only: once, few, many, or a class for an expanded clone.

d_gene,j_gene,v_gene,abundance,CDR3aa,CDR3nt
NA,TRBJ2-7,TRBV7-6,NA,CASSPWGGQVAEQYF,TGTGCCAGCAGCCCCTGGGGGGGGCAGGTGGCCGAGCAGTACTTC
TRBD1,TRBJ1-5,TRBV7-9,NA,CASSLVDRDQPQHF,TGTGCCAGCAGCTTAGTGGACAGGGATCAGCCCCAGCATTTT
NA,TRBJ1-3,TRBV5-6,few,CASSTIGAGNTIYF,TGTGCCAGCAGCACCATAGGGGCTGGAAACACCATATATTTT
NA,TRBJ2-5,TRBV7-9,once,CASSFDYKETQYF,TGTGCCAGCAGCTTTGACTATAAAGAGACCCAGTACTTC
NA,TRBJ2-7,TRBV11-3,NA,CASSLSAGTYEQYF,TGTGCCAGCAGCTTGAGTGCAGGGACCTACGAGCAGTACTTC
NA,TRBJ2-2,TRBV9,NA,CASGSNTGELFF,TGTGCCAGCGGCAGTAACACCGGGGAGCTGTTTTTT
NA,TRBJ2-3,TRBV29-1,once,CSVPQVDTQYF,TGCAGCGTACCCCAGGTAGATACGCAGTATTTT
NA,TRBJ2-7,TRBV29-1,NA,CSVSKGGQTYEQYF,TGCAGCGTATCAAAGGGCGGACAAACCTACGAGCAGTACTTC
NA,TRBJ1-1,TRBV7-9,NA,CASSLAAGMEAFF,TGTGCCAGCAGCTTAGCGGCGGGTATGGAAGCTTTCTTT
NA,TRBJ2-7,TRBV18,once,CASEAQGVGEQYF,TGTGCCAGCGAGGCACAGGGAGTGGGCGAGCAGTACTTC
TRBD1,TRBJ1-4,TRBV30,NA,CAWSRQGIYEKLFF,TGTGCCTGGAGTCGACAGGGGATATATGAAAAACTGTTTTTT
TRBD2,TRBJ2-1,TRBV7-6,NA,CASSLVHPSGSSYNEQFF,TGTGCCAGCAGCTTAGTCCACCCTAGCGGGAGCTCCTACAATGAGCAGTTCTTC
NA,TRBJ2-7,TRBV5-5,NA,CASSFDPGEQYF,TGTGCCAGCAGCTTCGACCCGGGGGAGCAGTACTTC
NA,TRBJ2-1,TRBV30,NA,CAWSALAASYNEQFF,TGTGCCTGGAGTGCCCTAGCAGCCTCCTACAATGAGCAGTTCTTC
TRBD2,TRBJ2-7,TRBV7-9,NA,CASSRTGLATYEQYF,TGTGCCAGCAGCAGGACGGGACTAGCGACCTACGAGCAGTACTTC
TRBD1,TRBJ1-3,TRBV19,few,CASIKGRQGSASGNTIYF,TGTGCCAGTATCAAGGGGCGACAGGGTTCAGCCTCTGGAAACACCATATATTTT
TRBD1,TRBJ1-6,TRBV27,once,CASSRTGTDSPLHF,TGTGCCAGCAGCAGGACAGGGACGGATTCACCCCTCCACTTT
NA,TRBJ1-2,TRBV30,NA,CAWSGQGLVF,TGTGCCTGGAGTGGCCAGGGGCTTGTCTTC
TRBD2,TRBJ2-7,TRBV15,NA,CATSRGGSYGEQYF,TGTGCCACCAGCCGGGGGGGAAGCTACGGCGAGCAGTACTTC
NA,TRBJ2-2,TRBV6-5,once,CASSYLGTVGTGELFF,TGTGCCAGCAGTTACCTAGGCACCGTCGGCACCGGGGAGCTGTTTTTT
NA,TRBJ1-1,TRBV18,NA,CASSPQEQAEAFF,TGTGCCAGCTCACCTCAAGAACAGGCTGAAGCTTTCTTT
NA,TRBJ1-2,TRBV19,NA,CASDNNRDGYTF,TGTGCCAGCGATAATAACAGGGATGGCTACACCTTC
NA,TRBJ2-1,TRBV19,NA,CASSTQELAVRANEQFF,TGTGCCAGTAGTACCCAGGAGTTAGCGGTCAGGGCAAATGAGCAGTTCTTC
TRBD2,TRBJ2-2,TRBV19,NA,CASSIGRTSGVRTGELFF,TGTGCCAGTAGTATAGGTCGGACTAGCGGGGTACGCACCGGGGAGCTGTTTTTT
NA,TRBJ2-1,TRBV2,few,CASSQRGGQVGLNNEQFF,TGTGCCAGCAGTCAAAGGGGGGGGCAAGTGGGTCTAAACAATGAGCAGTTCTTC
TRBD1,TRBJ2-1,TRBV18,NA,CASSPGTGDHNEQFF,TGTGCCAGCTCGCCCGGGACAGGGGACCACAATGAGCAGTTCTTC
TRBD2,TRBJ2-5,TRBV19,few,CASSIGTSGSETQYF,TGTGCCAGTAGTATCGGGACTAGCGGGAGTGAGACCCAGTACTTC
NA,TRBJ2-3,TRBV6-5,NA,CASSYRDLTDTQYF,TGTGCCAGCAGTTACCGGGACTTAACAGATACGCAGTATTTT
TRBD2,TRBJ2-2,TRBV5-1,NA,CASSTTSGRGTGELFF,TGCGCCAGCAGCACCACTAGCGGGAGAGGCACCGGGGAGCTGTTTTTT
NA,TRBJ2-5,TRBV7-6,NA,CASSPSGGLGGDETQYF,TGTGCCAGCAGCCCTTCGGGCGGACTAGGGGGGGATGAGACCCAGTACTTC
NA,TRBJ2-5,TRBV11-3,NA,CASSYRDGETQYF,TGTGCCAGCAGCTACAGGGACGGGGAGACCCAGTACTTC
TRBD2,TRBJ2-1,TRBV11-2,NA,CASSNTGTSGRIDEQFF,TGTGCCAGCAGCAATACCGGGACTAGCGGGAGGATCGATGAGCAGTTCTTC
TRBD1,TRBJ2-7,TRBV25-1,NA,CASSAIPGQGFYEQYF,TGTGCCAGCAGTGCGATTCCGGGACAGGGGTTCTACGAGCAGTACTTC
TRBD1,TRBJ1-4,TRBV30,NA,CAWSSRGDEKLFF,TGTGCCTGGAGCTCCAGGGGGGATGAAAAACTGTTTTTT
TRBD2,TRBJ2-7,TRBV5-4,NA,CASSATSGSAPYEQYF,TGTGCCAGCAGCGCTACTAGCGGGAGCGCTCCCTACGAGCAGTACTTC
NA,TRBJ1-1,TRBV21-1,few,CASSKAGGQPDCKAFF,TGTGCCAGCAGCAAAGCGGGGGGGCAGCCAGACTGTAAAGCTTTCTTT
TRBD1,TRBJ2-2,TRBV6-1,NA,CASSSNVQGIGELFF,TGTGCCAGCAGTTCTAACGTACAGGGGATCGGGGAGCTGTTTTTT
NA,TRBJ2-7,TRBV6-1,NA,CASSGDYSYEQYF,TGTGCCAGCAGTGGAGACTACTCCTACGAGCAGTACTTC
NA,TRBJ2-3,TRBV5-1,NA,CASLEAEGGNTQYF,TGCGCCAGCCTGGAAGCGGAGGGCGGAAATACGCAGTATTTT
TRBD2,TRBJ2-3,TRBV5-5,NA,CASSTRLAGGFDTQYF,TGTGCCAGCAGCACCCGACTAGCGGGAGGTTTCGATACGCAGTATTTT
TRBD2,TRBJ2-5,TRBV9,NA,CASSVSGLGETQYF,TGTGCCAGCAGCGTTAGCGGGTTAGGTGAGACCCAGTACTTC
TRBD1,TRBJ2-7,TRBV9,NA,CASSRTGDEQYF,TGTGCCAGCAGTAGGACAGGGGACGAGCAGTACTTC
NA,TRBJ2-1,TRBV7-9,NA,CASSLTSGVGNEQFF,TGTGCCAGCAGCCTAACCTCGGGGGTGGGGAATGAGCAGTTCTTC
NA,TRBJ1-4,TRBV7-2,NA,CASRQTGNAEKLFF,TGTGCCAGCAGGCAAACAGGGAATGCTGAAAAACTGTTTTTT
TRBD1,TRBJ1-2,TRBV5-4,NA,CASSERQGVTGGYTF,TGTGCCAGCAGCGAGCGACAGGGGGTAACGGGGGGCTACACCTTC
NA,TRBJ2-1,TRBV11-3,NA,CASQRVSSYNEQFF,TGTGCCAGCCAGCGGGTGTCCTCCTACAATGAGCAGTTCTTC
TRBD1,TRBJ2-1,TRBV19,NA,CASSSYRGGNEQFF,TGTGCCAGTAGTAGCTACAGGGGTGGCAATGAGCAGTTCTTC
NA,TRBJ2-7,TRBV7-9,NA,CASSRRGGSNTSSYEQYF,TGTGCCAGCAGCCGACGAGGCGGGTCTAATACGAGCTCCTACGAGCAGTACTTC
TRBD2,TRBJ2-2,TRBV5-1,NA,CASSFPGTSGANTGELFF,TGCGCCAGCAGCTTCCCCGGGACTAGCGGGGCGAACACCGGGGAGCTGTTTTTT
NA,TRBJ1-4,TRBV7-9,once,CASSFPGFEKLFF,TGTGCCAGCAGCTTTCCGGGGTTTGAAAAACTGTTTTTT
NA,TRBJ2-1,TRBV25-1,NA,CASRPGFRRYNEQFF,TGTGCCAGCAGGCCTGGCTTCCGGCGGTACAATGAGCAGTTCTTC
NA,TRBJ2-7,TRBV10-3,few,CAISETGSSYEQYF,TGTGCCATCAGTGAGACAGGGAGCTCCTACGAGCAGTACTTC
TRBD2,TRBJ2-2,TRBV5-8,NA,CASTLRVAGAGELFF,TGTGCCAGCACCCTGAGGGTAGCGGGAGCCGGGGAGCTGTTTTTT
TRBD1,TRBJ1-2,TRBV28,few,CASTPGQGAKGYTF,TGTGCCAGCACCCCGGGACAGGGCGCGAAAGGCTACACCTTC
NA,TRBJ2-7,TRBV19,NA,CASSIRPSLGPNSYEQYF,TGTGCCAGTAGTATAAGACCCTCTCTGGGGCCGAACTCCTACGAGCAGTACTTC
NA,TRBJ2-7,TRBV5-1,NA,CASSPGLLRNEQYF,TGCGCCAGCAGCCCGGGACTCCTAAGGAACGAGCAGTACTTC
NA,TRBJ2-5,TRBV29-1,NA,CSANGETQYF,TGCAGCGCCAACGGGGAGACCCAGTACTTC
TRBD1,TRBJ2-3,TRBV4-3,NA,CASSQSIRQGSDTQYF,TGCGCCAGCAGCCAATCCATCAGACAGGGGTCCGATACGCAGTATTTT
TRBD1,TRBJ2-1,TRBV11-3,NA,CASSHRQGGYNEQFF,TGTGCCAGCAGCCATAGACAGGGTGGCTACAATGAGCAGTTCTTC
NA,TRBJ2-3,TRBV30,NA,CAWTREPSTDTQYF,TGTGCCTGGACCCGAGAACCTAGCACAGATACGCAGTATTTT